This T cell receptor beta chain comes out of a study of regulatory T cells in long-lasting Graves disease. Arm-PCR of CDR3 regions and iRepertoire HTBI primers were the basis on which TCR beta libraries were built. TCRdb recomputed calls from the multiplex PCR reads with MiXCR, one row per CDR3 protein. The table lists some 460,000 distinct CDR3 sequences, 15% to 20% of them singletons. Time point described: newly diagnosed GD, antithyroid drugs for less than 3 months. Following extraction of RNA from PBMCs, that RNA was used to make the TCR library. The CDR3 totals 15 residues. Concerning this clonotype: Antigen specificity is unknown. One base separates it from a far larger clone, so it is likely a read error.

Study-wide points: Persistent disease was characterized by preferential usage of TRBV28, TRBJ1-2 and TRBJ2-5. The study found persistent patients shared more public clonotypes (about 3,000) than new patients (966).

These same data were also listed under a study on T cells in Graves' hyperthyroidism and ophthalmopathy.

The material was peripheral blood mononuclear cells (PBMCs), obtained at new diagnosis, from a patient treated with antithyroid drugs. The TCR was taken from a man aged 35-49 years with Graves disease. This chain joins TRBV12-3 or TRBV12-4 and TRBJ2-7, with TRBD2 matching 8 bases. The CDR3 sequence is CASSLAGLAPYEQHF. Here the CDR3 DNA reads TGTGCCAGCAGCTTAGCTGGACTAGCCCCCTACGAGCAGCACTTC.